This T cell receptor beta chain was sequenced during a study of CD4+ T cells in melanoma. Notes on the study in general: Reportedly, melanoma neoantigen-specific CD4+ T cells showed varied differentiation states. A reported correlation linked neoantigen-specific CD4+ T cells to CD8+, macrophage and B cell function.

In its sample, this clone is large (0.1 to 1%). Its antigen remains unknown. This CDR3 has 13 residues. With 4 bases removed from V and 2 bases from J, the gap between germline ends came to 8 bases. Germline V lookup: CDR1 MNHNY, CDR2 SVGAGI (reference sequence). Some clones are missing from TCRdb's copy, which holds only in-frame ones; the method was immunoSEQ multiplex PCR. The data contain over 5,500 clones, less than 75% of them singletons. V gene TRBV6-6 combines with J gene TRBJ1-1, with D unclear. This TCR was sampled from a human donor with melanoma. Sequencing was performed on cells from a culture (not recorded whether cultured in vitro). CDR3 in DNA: TGTGCCAGCAGTTGGGTGGTAAACACTGAAGCTTTCTTT. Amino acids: CASSWVVNTEAFF.